The next 11 T cell receptor beta chains were all read from a single sample in a study of blood T cell repertoires in COVID-19. Profiling relied on immunoSEQ multiplex PCR, and the TCRdb table lists in-frame clones only, not all of them. The sample records roughly 35,000 clones, 80% to 90% being singletons. Sequenced material: peripheral blood. These receptors were taken from a human donor in a cohort sampled during active COVID-19.

The chain carries TRBV4-3 and TRBJ1-2; 9 bases match TRBD1. CDR3 length equals 18 residues. J was trimmed by 4 bases and V by 0 bases; bases with no gene match: 12. Germline assignment: CDR1 LGHNA and CDR2 YSLEER. This CDR3 is CASSQDTTGTGIPYGYTF. The CDR3 DNA reads TGCGCCAGCAGCCAAGATACCACCGGGACAGGGATACCCTATGGCTACACCTTC.

This chain uses TRBV6-5 with TRBJ1-5; no firm D call. This CDR3 comprises 12 residues. The germline V gene has CDR1 MNHEY and CDR2 SVGAGI. V was pared by 7 bases and J by 5 bases, with 9 bases between. CDR3 residues: CASKRGDQPQHF. CDR3 bases: TGTGCCAGCAAACGGGGAGATCAGCCCCAGCATTTT.

Here the CDR3 reads CASSLGASRSGNTIYF. The CDR3 DNA reads as TGTGCCAGCAGTTTAGGGGCCAGTCGCTCTGGAAACACCATATATTTT. The chain uses TRBV28 and TRBJ1-3; D might be TRBD1 (5 bases). In germline, CDR1 is MDHEN, CDR2 SYDVKM. V was clipped by 2 bases and J by 0 bases, with 11 bases between them. CDR3 size: 16 residues.

V is TRBV27 and J is TRBJ2-5; maybe TRBD2 (7 bases). The CDR3 has 15 residues. Trimming stripped 6 bases from V and 3 bases from J, with 17 bases between. Germline V gene sequence: CDR1 MNHEY, CDR2 SMNVEV (reference sequence). Here the CDR3 DNA reads TGTGCCAGCAGCCGGGGGGCCTTCCGTGAAGAGACCCAGTACTTC. This gives the protein CASSRGAFREETQYF.

The gene calls are TRBV11-3 and TRBJ2-7; perhaps TRBD2 as D (6 bases). V shed 5 bases and J shed 0 bases, with 11 bases lying between them. Germline lookup yields CDR1 SGHNT and CDR2 YENEEA. The CDR3 totals 14 residues. CDR3 coding DNA: TGTGCCAGCAGCCCCGCCGGGGGCTCCTACGAGCAGTACTTC. It translates to CASSPAGGSYEQYF.

The chain has TRBV9 and TRBJ2-1; D remains unclear. CDR1 and CDR2 (germline): SGDLS, YYNGEE. Trimming stripped 0 bases from V and 0 bases from J, with 10 bases between. The CDR3 is made up of 16 amino acids. The CDR3 sequence: CASSVVPLASYNEQFF. DNA of the CDR3: TGTGCCAGCAGCGTAGTACCACTTGCCTCCTACAATGAGCAGTTCTTC.

V usage is TRBV10-3 and J usage is TRBJ1-4; D gene unclear. CDR3 length: 16 amino acids. Germline values: CDR1 ENHRY, CDR2 SYGVKD. Trimming removed 5 bases at V and 3 bases at J, with 16 bases between. The CDR3 protein is CAISRTPYVSNEKLFF. Here the CDR3 DNA reads TGTGCCATCAGTAGAACCCCCTATGTCTCTAATGAAAAACTGTTTTTT.

This chain links TRBV5-1 with TRBJ2-3, with D maybe TRBD2 (6 bases). V was trimmed by 1 base and J by 0 bases, leaving 9 bases between them. The CDR3 has 15 amino acids. Germline CDR1 reads SGHRS; CDR2 reads YFSETQ. CDR3 sequence: CASSLSGTSTDTQYF. DNA of the CDR3: TGCGCCAGCAGCTTGTCGGGGACTAGCACAGATACGCAGTATTTT.

The rearrangement uses TRBV6-2 or TRBV6-3 and TRBJ2-7; 7 bases are a match to TRBD2. The CDR3 runs 15 residues. Trimming took 0 bases from V and 0 from J; bases not matched to a gene: 2. From germline, CDR1 is MNHEY and CDR2 SVGEGT. The DNA for the CDR3 is TGTGCCAGCAGTTACTCCCGGGGGGACTCCTACGAGCAGTACTTC. Translation gives CASSYSRGDSYEQYF.

V gene TRBV19 combines with J gene TRBJ1-2, with D maybe TRBD1 (6 bases). The CDR3 runs 16 residues. CDR1 LNHDA and CDR2 SQIVND come from the germline V gene (reference sequence). V was cut by 7 bases and J by 4 bases, with 22 bases left in between. The CDR3 bases are TGTGCCAGTAAGAACCTAGGGGGGGCGAGTAGCTATGGCTACACCTTC. Its translation: CASKNLGGASSYGYTF.

The J gene is TRBJ1-4, the V gene TRBV18, with D possibly TRBD1 on 5 matching bases. CDR3 length: 15 residues. V was trimmed by 4 bases and J by 3 bases, leaving 12 bases between them. Germline CDR1 and CDR2: KGHSH and LQKENI. CDR3 region: CASSLPGLPNEKLFF. CDR3 in DNA: TGTGCCAGCTCACTACCGGGACTACCTAATGAAAAACTGTTTTTT. Full variable domain (remainder filled in from reference TRBV18 and TRBJ1-4): NAGVMQNPRHLVRRRGQEARLRCSPMKGHSHVYWYRQLPEEGLKFMVYLQKENIIDESGMPKERFSAEFPKEGPSILRIQQVVRGDSAAYFCASSLPGLPNEKLFFGSGTQLSVL.